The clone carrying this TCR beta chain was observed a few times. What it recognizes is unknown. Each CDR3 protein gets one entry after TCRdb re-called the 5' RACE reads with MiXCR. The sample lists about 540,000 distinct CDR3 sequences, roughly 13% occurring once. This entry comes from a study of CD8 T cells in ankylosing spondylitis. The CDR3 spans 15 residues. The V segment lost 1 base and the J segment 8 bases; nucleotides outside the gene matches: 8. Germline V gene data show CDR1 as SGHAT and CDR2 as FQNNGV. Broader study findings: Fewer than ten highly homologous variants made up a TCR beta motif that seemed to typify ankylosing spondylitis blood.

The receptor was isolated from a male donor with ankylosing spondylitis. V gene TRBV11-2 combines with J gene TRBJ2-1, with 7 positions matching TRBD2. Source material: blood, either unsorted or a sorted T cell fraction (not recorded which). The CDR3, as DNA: TGTGCCAGCAGCTTAGGGGGACTACTTCGGGATGAGCAGTTCTTC. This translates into CASSLGGLLRDEQFF.